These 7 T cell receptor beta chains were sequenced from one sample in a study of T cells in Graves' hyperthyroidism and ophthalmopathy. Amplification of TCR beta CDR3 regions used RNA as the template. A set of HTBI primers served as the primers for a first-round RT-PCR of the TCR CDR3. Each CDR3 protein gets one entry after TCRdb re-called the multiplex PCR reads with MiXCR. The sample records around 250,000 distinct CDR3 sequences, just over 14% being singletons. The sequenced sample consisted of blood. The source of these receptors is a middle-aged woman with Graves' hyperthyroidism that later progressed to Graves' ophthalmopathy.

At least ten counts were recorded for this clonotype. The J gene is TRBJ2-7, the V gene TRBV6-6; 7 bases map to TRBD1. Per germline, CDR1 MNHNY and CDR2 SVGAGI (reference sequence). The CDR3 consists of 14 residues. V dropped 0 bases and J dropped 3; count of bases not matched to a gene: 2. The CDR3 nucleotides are TGTGCCAGCAGTTACTCAGGGGGCGGCTACGAGCAGTACTTC. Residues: CASSYSGGGYEQYF.

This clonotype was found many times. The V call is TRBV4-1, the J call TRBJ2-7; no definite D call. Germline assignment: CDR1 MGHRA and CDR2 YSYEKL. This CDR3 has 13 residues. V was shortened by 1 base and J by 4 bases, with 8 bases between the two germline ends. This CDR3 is CASSQGGRYEQYF. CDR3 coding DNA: TGCGCCAGCAGCCAAGGCGGCAGATACGAGCAGTACTTC.

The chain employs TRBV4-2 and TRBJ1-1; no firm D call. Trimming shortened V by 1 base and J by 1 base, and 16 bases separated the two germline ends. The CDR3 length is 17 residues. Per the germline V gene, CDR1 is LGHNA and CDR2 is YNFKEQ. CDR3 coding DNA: TGTGCCAGCAGCCAAGGTCAAGGGATCCGGGGGAACACTGAAGCTTTCTTT. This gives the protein CASSQGQGIRGNTEAFF.

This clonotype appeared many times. The CDR3: CATSRVRDSKTDTQYF. DNA for the CDR3: TGTGCCACCAGCAGAGTCCGGGACAGCAAAACAGATACGCAGTATTTT. The chain carries TRBV15 and TRBJ2-3; TRBD1 aligns across 7 bases. CDR3 length: 16 amino acids. The junction had 7 bases not matched to a gene; V was cut back by 1 base and J by 3 bases. CDR1 and CDR2 from the germline V gene are LNHNV and YYDKDF (reference sequence).

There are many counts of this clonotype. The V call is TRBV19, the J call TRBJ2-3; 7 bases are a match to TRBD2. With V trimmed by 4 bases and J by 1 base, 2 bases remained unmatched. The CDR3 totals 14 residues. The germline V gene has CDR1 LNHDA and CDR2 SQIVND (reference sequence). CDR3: CASSRGGGTDTQYF. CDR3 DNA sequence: TGTGCCAGTAGTAGGGGGGGGGGCACAGATACGCAGTATTTT.

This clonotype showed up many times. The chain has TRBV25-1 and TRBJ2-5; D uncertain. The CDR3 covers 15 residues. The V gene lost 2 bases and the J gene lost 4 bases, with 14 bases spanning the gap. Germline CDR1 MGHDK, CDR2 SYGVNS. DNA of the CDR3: TGTGCCAGCAGTGAAATTAACACCTTAGGAGAGACCCAGTACTTC. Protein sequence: CASSEINTLGETQYF.

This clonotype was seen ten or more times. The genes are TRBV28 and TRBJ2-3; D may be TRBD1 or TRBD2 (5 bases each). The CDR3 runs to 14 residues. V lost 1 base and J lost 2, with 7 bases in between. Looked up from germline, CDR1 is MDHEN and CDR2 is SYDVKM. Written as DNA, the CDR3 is TGTGCCAGCAGTTTATATGGGACCACAGATACGCAGTATTTT. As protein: CASSLYGTTDTQYF.